This T cell receptor beta chain was captured by sequencing in a study of Graves' ophthalmopathy and Graves' hyperthyroidism. Overall study: The authors collected peripheral blood at initial diagnosis, before any treatment.

RNA transcripts served as template for amplifying TCR beta CDR3 sequences. First-round RT-PCR with HTBI primers preceded a second-round multiplex PCR. From the multiplex PCR reads, TCRdb called clonotypes with MiXCR, one entry per CDR3 protein. The table lists about 380,000 distinct CDR3 sequences, less than 20% of them singletons. V dropped 5 bases and J dropped 2 bases, with 15 bases sitting between them. CDR3 length: 15 residues. Many counts were recorded for this clonotype. Antigen unknown. General study points: Ophthalmopathy progression was predicted with 70.59% sensitivity and roughly 72% specificity.

Sequencing was performed on peripheral blood. The rearrangement links TRBV12-3 or TRBV12-4 to TRBJ1-1; D is undetermined. The TCR originated in a woman aged 18 to 35 with stable Graves' hyperthyroidism. Here the CDR3 DNA reads TGTGCCAGCAGTCCCCGGAGCGACCGAAACACTGAAGCTTTCTTT. The encoded protein is CASSPRSDRNTEAFF.